Following are 32 T cell receptor beta chains from one sample sequenced in a study of T-cell reconstitution after alpha-beta-depleted transplantation in children. The TCRbeta library was prepared with unique molecular identifiers. TCRdb independently ran MiXCR on the PCR reads; one entry per CDR3 protein. The table has 550,000 to 600,000 distinct CDR3 sequences, approximately 22% seen once. The sequencing here drew on PBMCs, mostly from graft donor cells, taken 360 days after TCRalphabeta/CD19-depleted stem cell transplant. These receptor sequences come from a boy in the first two years of life who had a stem cell transplant for acute myeloid leukemia, so the T cells may come from the graft donor.

This clonotype was found a few times. CDR3 sequence (DNA): TGTGCCACCAGCAGAGATACGGGCCTCCGATCGGGGCAGTTCTTC. Translating it yields CATSRDTGLRSGQFF. The rearrangement links TRBV15 to TRBJ2-1; D not resolved. The germline V and J ends were trimmed by 0 bases and 12 bases, with 18 bases remaining between them. Germline assignment: CDR1 LNHNV and CDR2 YYDKDF (reference sequence). CDR3 length equals 15 residues.

This clonotype was counted many times. The chain links TRBV5-1 to TRBJ2-3, with a tentative D call TRBD2 (6 bases). V was clipped by 1 base and J by 0 bases, with 9 bases between them. Germline V gives CDR1 SGHRS, CDR2 YFSETQ. The CDR3 spans 15 residues. The CDR3 is CASSLKAGSTDTQYF. The CDR3 bases are TGCGCCAGCAGCTTGAAGGCGGGGAGCACAGATACGCAGTATTTT.

The chain employs TRBV7-3 and TRBJ1-1; D perhaps matches TRBD1 (6 bases). V was trimmed by 1 base and J by 6 bases, leaving 15 bases between them. Germline V CDR1 and CDR2: SGHTA, FQGTGA. The CDR3 contains 15 residues. CDR3 bases: TGTGCCAGCAGCTTAAAGGGGGGAGGGGACCCTGAAGCTTTCTTT. Encoded protein: CASSLKGGGDPEAFF.

Many counts were recorded for this clonotype. The chain couples TRBV20-1 to TRBJ2-7, with 10 nucleotides matching TRBD1. The CDR3 totals 13 residues. CDR1 DFQATT and CDR2 SNEGSKA come from the germline V gene (reference sequence). The V and J ends lost 5 bases and 2 bases, in that order; junction bases with no gene match: 3. The CDR3 protein is CSASGQGAYEQYF. CDR3 DNA: TGCAGTGCTTCAGGACAGGGGGCCTACGAGCAGTACTTC.

This clonotype was seen only a few times. The J gene is TRBJ2-3, the V gene TRBV4-3; D is uncertain. The V end was cut by 3 bases, the J end by 3 bases, with 7 bases between. Germline V CDR1 and CDR2: LGHNA, YSLEER. The CDR3 contains 13 residues. CDR3 sequence reads: CASSQLGTDTQYF. In DNA, the CDR3 is TGCGCCAGCAGCCAGCTCGGGACAGATACGCAGTATTTT.

This sequence joins TRBV7-8 and TRBJ1-1; possible D gene TRBD1, 6 bases. CDR1 SGHVS and CDR2 FQNEAQ come from the germline V gene. The V end lost 2 bases, the J end lost 11 bases, and 24 bases lay between the germline ends. The CDR3 is 16 residues long. CDR3 DNA sequence: TGTGCCAGCAGCTTAAATTATCCGACAAGGCAGGGGAATGCTTTCTTT. It codes for CASSLNYPTRQGNAFF.

The V and J genes are TRBV7-2 and TRBJ2-5; the D gene is possibly TRBD1 (5 bases). Per the germline V gene, CDR1 is SGHTA and CDR2 is FQGNSA. CDR3 length: 15 residues. V was trimmed by 5 bases and J by 5 bases, leaving 18 bases between them. CDR3 DNA sequence: TGTGCCAGCAGCGGGGCCCTGGGGATCTGGGAGACCCAGTACTTC. Translated: CASSGALGIWETQYF.

V is TRBV3-1 and J is TRBJ1-1, with D possibly being TRBD1 (5 bases). The CDR3 is 15 residues long. Germline CDR1 and CDR2: LGHDT and YNNKEL (reference sequence). Trimming pared 3 bases from V and 1 base from J, leaving 12 bases between. The CDR3 reads CASSHQGVWNTEAFF. CDR3 coding DNA: TGTGCCAGCAGCCACCAGGGAGTATGGAACACTGAAGCTTTCTTT.

The chain uses TRBV7-2 and TRBJ1-6, with D tentatively TRBD1 (6 bases). Trimming left V 5 bases short and J 4 bases short, with 9 bases between. The CDR3 totals 14 residues. CDR1 and CDR2 (germline): SGHTA, FQGNSA. CDR3 region: CASSGDTYNSPLHF. Written as DNA, the CDR3 is TGTGCCAGCAGCGGGGACACTTATAATTCACCCCTCCACTTT.

This clonotype has at least ten counts. The CDR3 spells CSASHSSGDQPQHF. CDR3 bases: TGCAGTGCTTCTCACAGTTCCGGCGATCAGCCCCAGCATTTT. This chain connects TRBV20-1 to TRBJ1-5; D not resolved. Trimming took 5 bases from V and 5 from J, leaving 16 bases between them. The CDR3 consists of 14 residues. CDR1 is DFQATT and CDR2 is SNEGSKA in the germline V gene (reference sequence).

This clonotype occurred many times. V and J are TRBV4-3 and TRBJ2-4; tentative D call: TRBD1 (6 bases). Germline CDR1 reads LGHNA; CDR2 reads YSLEER. The V end lost 0 bases, the J end lost 15 bases, and 18 bases lay between the germline ends. There are 14 residues in the CDR3. The CDR3 loop reads CASSQESYRTVLYF. DNA of the CDR3: TGCGCCAGCAGCCAAGAAAGTTATCGGACAGTCCTGTACTTC.

The sample holds a few counts of this clonotype. The chain employs TRBV20-1 and TRBJ2-5; 7 positions agree with TRBD1. Germline CDR1 reads DFQATT; CDR2 reads SNEGSKA (reference sequence). The CDR3 has 13 residues. In DNA, the CDR3 is TGCAGCACAAGGACAGGCTACCAAGAGACCCAGTACTTC. Translating gives CSTRTGYQETQYF.

This clonotype showed up just a few times. The chain is built from TRBV6-2 or TRBV6-3 and TRBJ2-7, with 7 bases fitting TRBD1. CDR1 is MNHEY, CDR2 SVGEGT, per germline. Trimming cost V 10 bases and J 3 bases; bases outside gene matches: 12. The CDR3 loop spans 14 amino acids. In nucleotides, the CDR3 is TGTGCCACTCGGCCCCGGGACAGTTACTACGAGCAGTACTTC. Protein product: CATRPRDSYYEQYF.

This clonotype was counted between two and nine times. The rearrangement uses TRBV12-3 or TRBV12-4 and TRBJ2-3; D not certain. The CDR3 loop spans 14 amino acids. The ends were cut back, 2 bases at V and 5 bases at J, with 11 bases in the middle. CDR3 DNA: TGTGCCAGCAGTTTACGGATTGGTGGAGATACGCAGTATTTT. Its protein is CASSLRIGGDTQYF.

This clonotype occurred a few times. This chain uses TRBV11-2 with TRBJ1-2; tentative D call: TRBD1 (5 bases). The germline V and J ends were trimmed by 7 bases and 7 bases, with 16 bases remaining between them. Germline lookup yields CDR1 SGHAT and CDR2 FQNNGV. The CDR3 runs 13 residues. CDR3 sequence reads: CASINQSGIGYTF. As DNA, the CDR3 is TGTGCCAGCATCAATCAGTCAGGGATTGGCTACACCTTC.

This clonotype was observed once. V is TRBV7-9 and J is TRBJ2-3; D remains ambiguous. Trimming removed 5 bases at V and 1 base at J, with 16 bases between. The CDR3 consists of 16 residues. Germline V lookup: CDR1 SEHNR, CDR2 FQNEAQ (reference sequence). The CDR3 loop reads CASSPSAAGGTDTQYF. The CDR3 nucleotides are TGTGCCAGCAGCCCCTCCGCCGCCGGCGGCACAGATACGCAGTATTTT.

The table lists this clonotype with a few counts. The J gene is TRBJ2-3, the V gene TRBV7-6; 7 positions match TRBD2. Germline lookup yields CDR1 SGHVS and CDR2 FNYEAQ. Trimming removed 3 bases from V and 4 bases from J; junction bases left unmatched: 7. The CDR3 is 15 residues long. The CDR3 nucleotides are TGTGCCAGCAGCTTTGGGGGGGTAGGTCCAGATACGCAGTATTTT. The encoded protein is CASSFGGVGPDTQYF.

Concerning this clonotype itself: At one end the junction does not follow the germline gene, possibly because of a read error. The rearrangement uses TRBV7-2 and TRBJ2-3, with D uncertain. CDR3 length: 15 amino acids. Germline values: CDR1 SGHTA, CDR2 FQGNSA. CDR3 DNA: TGTGCCAGCACCATTCTGGGTCGAGGAACGGATACGCAGAATTTT. Protein sequence: CASTILGRGTDTQNF.

This clonotype was counted many times. The CDR3 reads CATSFLMGGETQYF. Here the CDR3 DNA reads TGTGCCACCAGCTTCCTGATGGGTGGGGAGACCCAGTACTTC. This chain links TRBV15 with TRBJ2-5; D is ambiguous. V was cut by 5 bases and J by 5 bases, with 15 bases left in between. The CDR3 contains 14 residues. Germline-derived CDR1 and CDR2 are LNHNV and YYDKDF (reference sequence).

The table lists this clonotype with many counts. The gene calls are TRBV6-5 and TRBJ2-1; D uncertain. The CDR3 totals 12 residues. Between the trimmed V and J ends, which lost 0 bases and 10 bases, there was a span of 7 bases. The germline V gene has CDR1 MNHEY and CDR2 SVGAGI. Here the CDR3 reads CASSYSTGEQFF. The CDR3 nucleotides are TGTGCCAGCAGTTACTCTACTGGGGAGCAGTTCTTC.

This clonotype has more than one count but fewer than ten. The gene calls are TRBV7-2 and TRBJ2-3; a possible D gene is TRBD1 (6 bases). Germline-derived CDR1 and CDR2 are SGHTA and FQGNSA. Trimming pared 7 bases from V and 3 bases from J, leaving 11 bases between. The length of the CDR3 is 13 residues. The CDR3 nucleotides are TGTGCCAGCACCATAACAGGGACAGATACGCAGTATTTT. Protein sequence: CASTITGTDTQYF.

This clonotype appeared a few times. A much larger clone sits a single nucleotide away, making a read error possible. The chain combines TRBV7-2 with TRBJ1-1; 11 bases align to TRBD1. The germline gives CDR1 SGHTA, CDR2 FQGNSA. This CDR3 is 14 amino acids long. Losses at the gene ends were 4 bases for V and 6 bases for J; bases not matched to a gene: 4. The CDR3 bases are TGTGCCAGCAGCTCTGGACAGGGGGCCCCTGAAGCTTTCTTT. This sequence encodes CASSSGQGAPEAFF. The full variable domain, completed using reference TRBV7-2 and TRBJ1-1, is GAGVSQSPSNKVTEKGKDVELRCDPISGHTALYWYRQSLGQGLEFLIYFQGNSAPDKSGLPSDRFSAERTGGSVSTLTIQRTQQEDSAVYLCASSSGQGAPEAFFGQGTRLTVV.

This chain connects TRBV20-1 to TRBJ1-5; D call uncertain. The length of the CDR3 is 14 residues. Germline loops: CDR1 DFQATT, CDR2 SNEGSKA (reference sequence). The V gene lost 1 base and the J gene lost 4 bases, with 11 bases spanning the gap. The CDR3 region has the DNA TGCAGTGCTAGAGTTTCCGGGAGGAATCAGCCCCAGCATTTT. This encodes CSARVSGRNQPQHF.

V and J are TRBV10-3 and TRBJ1-1; D not certain. V was shortened by 4 bases and J by 8 bases, with 11 bases between the two germline ends. The CDR3 has 12 residues. Looked up from germline, CDR1 is ENHRY and CDR2 is SYGVKD. CDR3 in amino acids: CAISGVGGEAFF. As DNA, the CDR3 is TGTGCCATCAGTGGGGTAGGTGGGGAAGCTTTCTTT.

This clonotype turned up a few times. This rearrangement joins TRBV29-1 to TRBJ1-1; 11 positions match TRBD1. J gave up 1 base and V 6 bases, and 10 bases lay outside the gene matches. CDR1 is SQVTM and CDR2 is ANQGSEA in the germline V gene. The CDR3 runs 16 residues. The CDR3 nucleotides read TGCAGCGTCGGCCACCGGGACAGGGGGTGGAACACTGAAGCTTTCTTT. Protein: CSVGHRDRGWNTEAFF.

This clonotype was counted at least ten times. This chain uses TRBV4-3 with TRBJ2-2; TRBD2 aligns across 8 bases. Per germline, CDR1 LGHNA and CDR2 YSLEER. This CDR3 contains 16 residues. V dropped 4 bases and J dropped 2; count of bases not matched to a gene: 6. This chain's CDR3 is CASSLDRGGNTGELFF. The CDR3 coding sequence is TGCGCCAGCAGCCTGGATCGGGGGGGTAACACCGGGGAGCTGTTTTTT.

The chain is built from TRBV7-9 and TRBJ2-7, with D possibly TRBD1 on 5 matching bases. CDR1 and CDR2 from the germline V gene are SEHNR and FQNEAQ (reference sequence). The ends were cut back, 5 bases at V and 7 bases at J, with 18 bases in the middle. The CDR3 runs 14 residues. In DNA form, the CDR3 reads TGTGCCAGCAGCGTCAGACTGTCAGGGAAGGAGCAGTACTTC. Amino acid sequence: CASSVRLSGKEQYF.

This chain joins TRBV27 and TRBJ1-1, with D maybe TRBD1 (6 bases). CDR1 and CDR2 (germline): MNHEY, SMNVEV (reference sequence). This CDR3 is 15 amino acids long. Trimming took off 5 bases at V and 0 bases at J, with 13 bases between the two ends. CDR3 region: CASSPRQALNTEAFF. In nucleotides, the CDR3 is TGTGCCAGCAGTCCCCGACAGGCCCTGAACACTGAAGCTTTCTTT.

This rearrangement joins TRBV6-5 to TRBJ2-3; 8 nucleotides match TRBD1. J was trimmed by 2 bases and V by 6 bases; bases with no gene match: 7. Germline CDR1 is MNHEY and CDR2 is SVGAGI. This CDR3 is built from 15 residues. Here the CDR3 reads CASSSRGLVTDTQYF. The CDR3 DNA is TGTGCCAGCAGCTCCAGGGGGCTGGTCACAGATACGCAGTATTTT.

This clonotype showed up many times. One end of the junction does not line up with germline, which may come from a read error. The DNA of the CDR3 is TGTGCCAGCACTCAAGACAGGGGGAACGCTGAAGCTTTCTTT. It encodes CASTQDRGNAEAFF. The gene calls are TRBV6-1 and TRBJ1-1, with TRBD1 matching 9 bases. This CDR3 spans 14 amino acids. The V gene's germline CDR1 is MNHNS and CDR2 SASEGT.

This clonotype was recorded at least ten times. J is TRBJ2-4 and V is TRBV11-2; a possible D gene is TRBD2 (5 bases). The CDR3 sequence is 13 residues long. The germline V gene has CDR1 SGHAT and CDR2 FQNNGV. Trimming shortened V by 5 bases and J by 11 bases, and 16 bases separated the two germline ends. The CDR3 nucleotides are TGTGCCAGCAGCACCGACGGACTCCGGGTTCAGTACTTC. Translating gives CASSTDGLRVQYF.

In its sample, this clonotype was seen once. The CDR3 nucleotides are TGTGCCAGCAGCCAAGGAGGTCTCGAGCAGTACTTC. Amino acid sequence: CASSQGGLEQYF. The chain combines TRBV14 with TRBJ2-7; D is unresolved. Germline-derived CDR1 and CDR2 are SGHDN and FVKESK. The CDR3 sequence is 12 residues long. Trimming removed 1 base from V and 6 bases from J, with 7 bases in between.